A selection of T cell receptor beta chains follows, all from one sample in a study of T cells after posttransplantation cyclophosphamide. Clones were sequenced by immunoSEQ multiplex PCR, and TCRdb holds only the in-frame ones, with some missing. The data show some 43,000 clones, with none appearing a single time. The material sequenced was PBMCs. The receptors come from a middle-aged man in good health, CMV-negative, and a related stem cell transplant donor. Each CDR3 is given with its conserved first and last residue. A D gene is named only where the DNA matches it firmly. Only some rows state a clone size, as once, few, many or a class for expanded clones.

J: TRBJ1-5
V: TRBV2
D: .
size: many
CDR3: CASSGRGHQPQHF
DNA: TGTGCCAGCAGTGGCAGGGGACATCAGCCCCAGCATTTT

J: TRBJ1-4
V: TRBV27
D: .
size: many
CDR3: CASSAHSLGGEKLFF
DNA: TGTGCCAGCAGTGCCCACAGTCTAGGAGGGGAAAAACTGTTTTTT

J: TRBJ1-5
V: TRBV19
D: TRBD1
size: many
CDR3: CASSPGQDRITPQHF
DNA: TGTGCCAGTAGTCCCGGACAGGATCGGATTACGCCCCAGCATTTT

J: TRBJ1-1
V: TRBV25-1
D: .
size: many
CDR3: CASSGGRGRSNTEAFF
DNA: TGTGCCAGCAGTGGTGGCAGGGGAAGGTCTAACACTGAAGCTTTCTTT

J: TRBJ2-2
V: TRBV7-3
D: .
size: many
CDR3: CASSPDSAAPGELFF
DNA: TGTGCCAGCAGCCCGGACTCGGCGGCGCCCGGGGAGCTGTTTTTT

J: TRBJ1-6
V: TRBV28
D: .
size: .
CDR3: CASRLGSYNSPLHF
DNA: TGTGCCAGCAGACTCGGCTCCTATAATTCACCCCTCCACTTT

J: TRBJ1-1
V: TRBV27
D: .
size: many
CDR3: CASRSGGLMNTEAFF
DNA: TGTGCCAGTCGATCTGGGGGACTAATGAACACTGAAGCTTTCTTT

J: TRBJ1-1
V: TRBV6-1
D: TRBD1
size: few
CDR3: CASTRTGTTEAFF
DNA: TGTGCCAGCACCAGGACAGGGACCACTGAAGCTTTCTTT

J: TRBJ2-3
V: TRBV5-1
D: TRBD1
size: many
CDR3: CASTMRTGTAGTDTQYF
DNA: TGCGCCAGCACAATGCGAACCGGGACAGCCGGCACAGATACGCAGTATTTT

J: TRBJ2-7
V: TRBV7-2
D: TRBD2
size: few
CDR3: CASSLGTSGSSYEQYF
DNA: TGTGCCAGCAGCTTAGGGACTAGCGGGAGTTCGTACGAGCAGTACTTC

J: TRBJ2-2
V: TRBV19
D: .
size: many
CDR3: CASSSGNTGELFF
DNA: TGTGCCAGTAGTTCAGGGAACACCGGGGAGCTGTTTTTT

J: TRBJ2-1
V: TRBV7-9
D: TRBD2
size: many
CDR3: CASSSRLAGGPTYNEQFF
DNA: TGTGCCAGCAGCTCCAGACTAGCGGGAGGACCAACCTACAATGAGCAGTTCTTC

J: TRBJ2-3
V: TRBV7-2
D: TRBD2
size: many
CDR3: CASSPRPSGSGTDTQYF
DNA: TGTGCCAGCAGCCCGAGACCAAGCGGGAGCGGCACAGATACGCAGTATTTT

J: TRBJ2-2
V: TRBV2
D: .
size: many
CDR3: CASRTGQNTGELFF
DNA: TGTGCCAGCAGAACGGGACAGAACACCGGGGAGCTGTTTTTT

J: TRBJ1-2
V: TRBV18
D: .
size: many
CDR3: CASSLGEGPSGYTF
DNA: TGTGCCAGCTCACTAGGGGAGGGGCCCTCTGGCTACACCTTC

J: TRBJ2-7
V: TRBV19
D: TRBD1
size: many
CDR3: CASTPGQGAYEQYF
DNA: TGTGCCAGTACCCCCGGACAGGGCGCCTACGAGCAGTACTTC

J: TRBJ2-6
V: TRBV9
D: .
size: many
CDR3: CASSPSSGANVLTF
DNA: TGTGCCAGCAGCCCTAGCTCTGGGGCCAACGTCCTGACTTTC

J: TRBJ2-1
V: TRBV6-6
D: .
size: many
CDR3: CASSYNTEYNEQFF
DNA: TGTGCCAGCAGTTACAATACAGAATACAATGAGCAGTTCTTC

J: TRBJ2-7
V: TRBV5-1
D: TRBD2
size: many
CDR3: CASSLVLAGGEQYF
DNA: TGCGCCAGCAGCTTGGTGCTAGCGGGAGGCGAGCAGTACTTC

J: TRBJ1-5
V: TRBV7-8
D: TRBD1
size: many
CDR3: CASSLGTGLRNQPQHF
DNA: TGTGCCAGCAGCTTAGGGACAGGGTTACGGAATCAGCCCCAGCATTTT

J: TRBJ2-5
V: TRBV9
D: TRBD2
size: many
CDR3: CASSALAGGAETQYF
DNA: TGTGCCAGCAGCGCCCTAGCGGGAGGGGCAGAGACCCAGTACTTC

J: TRBJ1-1
V: TRBV28
D: .
size: many
CDR3: CASSQTGNTEAFF
DNA: TGTGCCAGCAGTCAAACAGGGAACACTGAAGCTTTCTTT

J: TRBJ1-4
V: TRBV21-1
D: .
size: many
CDR3: CASSKGIEVWQGRDEKLFF
DNA: TGTGCCAGCAGCAAGGGAATCGAGGTTTGGCAGGGCAGGGATGAAAAACTGTTTTTT

J: TRBJ2-7
V: TRBV6-5
D: .
size: many
CDR3: CASSSYGYEQYF
DNA: TGTGCCAGCAGTTCATACGGCTACGAGCAGTACTTC

J: TRBJ1-5
V: TRBV4-1
D: TRBD1
size: many
CDR3: CASSQYPPGQGRELQPQHF
DNA: TGCGCCAGCAGCCAGTACCCCCCGGGACAGGGGAGAGAATTGCAGCCCCAGCATTTT

J: TRBJ2-1
V: TRBV4-2
D: TRBD2
size: many
CDR3: CASSQQASGRTLNNEQFF
DNA: TGTGCCAGCAGCCAACAGGCTAGCGGGAGAACCCTAAACAATGAGCAGTTCTTC

J: TRBJ2-3
V: TRBV28
D: TRBD2
size: many
CDR3: CATLAEHTDTQYF
DNA: TGTGCCACCCTAGCGGAGCACACAGATACGCAGTATTTT

J: TRBJ2-1
V: TRBV4-3
D: TRBD2
size: many
CDR3: CASSQGTRQFF
DNA: TGCGCCAGCAGCCAAGGGACTAGGCAGTTCTTC

J: TRBJ2-1
V: TRBV9
D: TRBD2
size: many
CDR3: CASSVQRENSYNEQFF
DNA: TGTGCCAGCAGCGTACAGCGGGAGAACTCCTACAATGAGCAGTTCTTC

J: TRBJ1-1
V: TRBV12-5
D: TRBD1
size: many
CDR3: CASGFYTGEANTEAFF
DNA: TGTGCTAGTGGTTTTTACACAGGGGAGGCGAACACTGAAGCTTTCTTT

J: TRBJ1-4
V: TRBV7-8
D: .
size: many
CDR3: CASSLAAAPALKEKLFF
DNA: TGTGCCAGCAGCTTAGCCGCGGCCCCCGCCCTGAAGGAAAAACTGTTTTTT

J: TRBJ2-1
V: TRBV7-2
D: .
size: many
CDR3: CASSLGRGSYNEQFF
DNA: TGTGCCAGCAGCTTAGGAAGGGGCAGCTACAATGAGCAGTTCTTC

J: TRBJ2-6
V: TRBV28
D: TRBD2
size: many
CDR3: CASSPHSGRSSGANVLTF
DNA: TGTGCCAGCAGTCCCCACAGCGGGAGGTCCTCTGGGGCCAACGTCCTGACTTTC

J: TRBJ2-5
V: TRBV11-1
D: TRBD2
size: few
CDR3: CASSPPGLAGYVETQYF
DNA: TGTGCCAGCAGCCCCCCGGGACTAGCGGGATATGTCGAGACCCAGTACTTC

J: TRBJ1-5
V: TRBV28
D: .
size: many
CDR3: CASSLSSGGNQPQHF
DNA: TGTGCCAGCAGTTTATCCAGCGGGGGGAATCAGCCCCAGCATTTT

J: TRBJ2-5
V: TRBV6-5
D: TRBD1
size: many
CDR3: CASKQDRVGTQYF
DNA: TGTGCCAGCAAGCAGGACAGGGTGGGGACCCAGTACTTC

J: TRBJ2-7
V: TRBV29-1
D: TRBD2
size: many
CDR3: CSVGVSAGENEQYF
DNA: TGCAGCGTTGGTGTATCGGCGGGAGAAAACGAGCAGTACTTC